A selection of T cell receptor beta chains follows, all from one sample in a study of control samples from healthy donors and cancer patients. Here immunoSEQ multiplex PCR was the method, and the copy in TCRdb shows in-frame clones only, minus some. Of under 150,000 clones listed, approximately 89% were seen once; the top ten hold just under 3%. The specimen was blood. All receptors derive from a man aged 55 to 70 in good health. Each CDR3 is given with its conserved first and last residue. The D gene is left open where the match is weak. Some rows mark clone size as missing; the rest say once, few, many or name a class of expanded clone.

CDR3 | DNA | J | V | D | size
CASSVSPNTGELFF | TGTGCCAGCAGCGTTAGTCCTAACACCGGGGAGCTGTTTTTT | TRBJ2-2 | TRBV11-2 | - | once
CASSPGWNNEQFF | TGTGCCAGCTCACCCGGCTGGAACAATGAGCAGTTCTTC | TRBJ2-1 | TRBV18 | - | -
CASRQTGANTGELFF | TGTGCCAGCAGGCAGACAGGGGCGAACACCGGGGAGCTGTTTTTT | TRBJ2-2 | TRBV5-6 | TRBD1 | -
CASRPTSGGSYEQYF | TGTGCCAGCAGACCGACTAGCGGGGGATCCTACGAGCAGTACTTC | TRBJ2-7 | TRBV28 | TRBD2 | once
CASSPYSGQEGGYTF | TGTGCCAGCTCACCTTATTCCGGACAGGAGGGCGGCTACACCTTC | TRBJ1-2 | TRBV18 | TRBD1 | -
CASSFYPPLAGGKNEQFF | TGCGCCAGCAGCTTTTACCCTCCTCTAGCGGGGGGGAAGAATGAGCAGTTCTTC | TRBJ2-1 | TRBV5-1 | TRBD2 | -
CASTPYLDSPLHF | TGTGCCAGCACCCCCTATCTCGATTCACCCCTCCACTTT | TRBJ1-6 | TRBV9 | - | -
CASSYLGQNTEAFF | TGTGCCAGCAGTTACCTTGGACAGAACACTGAAGCTTTCTTT | TRBJ1-1 | TRBV6-6 | - | -
CASSTGLAGNTGELFF | TGTGCCAGCAGTACGGGACTAGCGGGGAACACCGGGGAGCTGTTTTTT | TRBJ2-2 | TRBV6-4 | TRBD2 | -
CASSLDGQKRGSPLHF | TGCGCCAGCAGCTTGGATGGGCAGAAACGGGGATCACCCCTCCACTTT | TRBJ1-6 | TRBV5-1 | - | -
CATSDLNRGQNNQPQHF | TGTGCCACCAGTGATTTAAACAGGGGGCAGAACAATCAGCCCCAGCATTTT | TRBJ1-5 | TRBV24-1 | TRBD1 | -
CASALEGAGTEAFF | TGTGCCAGCGCACTAGAAGGGGCAGGCACTGAAGCTTTCTTT | TRBJ1-1 | TRBV18 | - | -
CASSLPADRGNGYTF | TGTGCCAGCAGTTTACCTGCCGACAGGGGGAATGGCTACACCTTC | TRBJ1-2 | TRBV28 | TRBD1 | -
CASSQDRQAGEETQYF | TGCGCCAGCAGCCAAGATCGGCAGGCGGGAGAAGAGACCCAGTACTTC | TRBJ2-5 | TRBV4-1 | TRBD2 | -
CASSLRGGPDEQYF | TGTGCCAGCAGCTTAAGAGGAGGCCCTGACGAGCAGTACTTC | TRBJ2-7 | TRBV7-3 | - | -
CASSKTGGGNQPQHF | TGTGCCAGCAGCAAGACAGGGGGGGGAAATCAGCCCCAGCATTTT | TRBJ1-5 | TRBV5-6 | TRBD1 | -
CASSLSGTSYNEQFF | TGTGCCAGCAGCTTGAGCGGGACATCCTACAATGAGCAGTTCTTC | TRBJ2-1 | TRBV5-5 | - | -
CASNPGLRYEQYF | TGTGCCAGCAACCCGGGACTCCGCTACGAGCAGTACTTC | TRBJ2-7 | TRBV12-3/TRBV12-4 | - | -
CAWSVWPGETQYF | TGTGCCTGGAGTGTTTGGCCGGGGGAGACCCAGTACTTC | TRBJ2-5 | TRBV30 | - | -
CATSVDRATGELFF | TGTGCCACCTCCGTGGACAGGGCAACTGGGGAGCTGTTTTTT | TRBJ2-2 | TRBV15 | TRBD1 | -
CASSPRGAMGYTF | TGTGCCAGCAGCCCCCGCGGGGCGATGGGCTACACCTTC | TRBJ1-2 | TRBV6-5 | - | -
CASSLQGQVQKLFF | TGTGCCAGCAGCCTCCAAGGACAGGTGCAGAAACTGTTTTTT | TRBJ1-4 | TRBV3-1/TRBV3-2 | TRBD1 | -
CAIQPPPGGKLFF | TGTGCCATCCAACCCCCTCCTGGGGGAAAACTGTTTTTT | TRBJ1-4 | TRBV28 | - | -
CASSPGGTGVNTEAFF | TGTGCCAGCAGCCCGGGGGGGACAGGGGTGAACACTGAAGCTTTCTTT | TRBJ1-1 | TRBV5-8 | TRBD1 | -
CASSYSNEKLFF | TGTGCCAGCAGTTACTCCAATGAAAAACTGTTTTTT | TRBJ1-4 | TRBV12-3/TRBV12-4 | - | -
CASSLTANKAFF | TGTGCCAGCAGCTTGACAGCAAATAAAGCTTTCTTT | TRBJ1-1 | TRBV28 | - | -
CASSPRMGLSTKNIQYF | TGTGCCAGCTCACCACGGATGGGATTATCGACCAAAAACATTCAGTACTTC | TRBJ2-4 | TRBV18 | - | -
CASSSWEGGYTF | TGTGCCAGCAGTTCTTGGGAGGGGGGCTACACCTTC | TRBJ1-2 | TRBV27 | - | once
CASSPSRGSYEQYF | TGTGCCAGCTCACCCAGCAGGGGTTCTTACGAGCAGTACTTC | TRBJ2-7 | TRBV18 | - | -
CASSLILIGGSNSSYNSPLHF | TGTGCCAGCAGCCTAATCCTTATTGGCGGGTCTAATAGCTCCTATAATTCACCCCTCCACTTT | TRBJ1-6 | TRBV21-1 | - | -
CASSPRQGKAFF | TGTGCCAGCAGCCCCCGACAGGGAAAAGCTTTCTTT | TRBJ1-1 | TRBV3-1/TRBV3-2 | TRBD1 | -
CASSSGQGARELFF | TGTGCCAGCAGTTCGGGACAGGGGGCTCGGGAGCTGTTTTTT | TRBJ2-2 | TRBV28 | TRBD1 | -
CASSFYQGDTQYF | TGTGCCAGCAGTTTCTATCAGGGAGATACGCAGTATTTT | TRBJ2-3 | TRBV27 | - | -
CASSLLGASYNEQFF | TGTGCCAGCAGCTTATTGGGGGCCTCCTACAATGAGCAGTTCTTC | TRBJ2-1 | TRBV7-3 | - | -
CASTPPGTGIYGYTF | TGTGCCAGCACTCCCCCCGGGACAGGGATCTATGGCTACACCTTC | TRBJ1-2 | TRBV28 | TRBD1 | -
CASSLQGQNTGELFF | TGCGCCAGCAGTTTGCAGGGACAGAACACCGGGGAGCTGTTTTTT | TRBJ2-2 | TRBV5-1 | - | -
CASSLESGNQPQHF | TGCGCCAGCAGCTTGGAATCCGGGAATCAGCCCCAGCATTTT | TRBJ1-5 | TRBV5-1 | - | -
CASSQYRGMNTEAFF | TGTGCCAGCAGCCAATATAGGGGTATGAACACTGAAGCTTTCTTT | TRBJ1-1 | TRBV14 | - | once
CASSPIMVNEQYF | TGTGCCAGCAGCCCAATTATGGTTAATGAGCAGTACTTC | TRBJ2-7 | TRBV7-6 | - | -
CASSLLGEAFF | TGCGCCAGCAGCTTGTTAGGAGAAGCTTTCTTT | TRBJ1-1 | TRBV5-1 | - | -
CASSYLDSYEQYF | TGTGCCAGCAGTTACCTAGACTCCTACGAGCAGTACTTC | TRBJ2-7 | TRBV28 | - | -
CASSFHGPFRERPTTYEQYF | TGTGCCAGCAGTTTCCATGGACCTTTTCGGGAGCGCCCAACCACCTACGAGCAGTACTTC | TRBJ2-7 | TRBV28 | - | few
CASSLQVVGEQYF | TGTGCCAGCAGCTTACAAGTCGTCGGAGAGCAGTACTTC | TRBJ2-7 | TRBV7-2 | - | -
CASSIQGNYEQYF | TGTGCCAGCTCAATACAGGGGAACTACGAGCAGTACTTC | TRBJ2-7 | TRBV18 | TRBD1 | -
CSASESSGDYEQYF | TGCAGTGCTAGTGAGTCCTCCGGGGACTACGAGCAGTACTTC | TRBJ2-7 | TRBV20-1 | - | -
CASSQDQVGTSGQETQYF | TGTGCCAGCAGCCAAGATCAGGTGGGGACTAGCGGGCAAGAGACCCAGTACTTC | TRBJ2-5 | TRBV3-1/TRBV3-2 | TRBD2 | -
CASSWRDSTEAFF | TGTGCCAGCAGTTGGCGGGACTCCACTGAAGCTTTCTTT | TRBJ1-1 | TRBV27 | - | once
CASSLETGGVEKLFF | TGTGCCAGCAGCTTGGAGACAGGGGGCGTTGAAAAACTGTTTTTT | TRBJ1-4 | TRBV5-4 | TRBD1 | few
CASSYPGLAGGEQYF | TGTGCCAGCAGTTACCCAGGACTAGCGGGGGGCGAGCAGTACTTC | TRBJ2-7 | TRBV6-5 | TRBD2 | -
CASNRLGTGRGYTF | TGTGCCAGCAACCGTCTCGGGACAGGTCGAGGCTACACCTTC | TRBJ1-2 | TRBV28 | TRBD1 | -
CASSWDRDSYEQYF | TGTGCCAGCTCTTGGGACAGGGACTCCTACGAGCAGTACTTC | TRBJ2-7 | TRBV18 | TRBD1 | few
CASSLGGTSTDTQYF | TGTGCCAGCAGCTTGGGGGGAACTAGCACAGATACGCAGTATTTT | TRBJ2-3 | TRBV7-2 | - | -
CASSLVTLPYNEQFF | TGTGCCAGCAGCTTGGTAACGCTCCCTTACAATGAGCAGTTCTTC | TRBJ2-1 | TRBV5-6 | - | -
CASSLEGASEAFF | TGTGCCAGCAGTTTGGAGGGCGCCTCTGAAGCTTTCTTT | TRBJ1-1 | TRBV12-3/TRBV12-4 | - | once
CATSETGVDGTQYF | TGTGCCACCAGTGAAACAGGGGTGGACGGGACCCAGTACTTC | TRBJ2-5 | TRBV24-1 | TRBD1 | -
CATSDFNYGYTF | TGTGCCACCAGTGATTTTAACTATGGCTACACCTTC | TRBJ1-2 | TRBV24-1 | - | -
CAWSVGERQPQHF | TGTGCCTGGAGTGTAGGAGAACGGCAGCCCCAGCATTTT | TRBJ1-5 | TRBV30 | - | -
CASSPQGNAGNTEAFF | TGTGCCAGCAGCCCGCAGGGCAACGCAGGGAACACTGAAGCTTTCTTT | TRBJ1-1 | TRBV7-3 | - | -
CAISEYSPDTQYF | TGTGCCATCAGTGAGTACAGCCCAGATACGCAGTATTTT | TRBJ2-3 | TRBV10-3 | - | -
CASSLGGESTGTQYF | TGTGCCAGCAGCTTAGGAGGGGAATCGACAGGGACCCAGTACTTC | TRBJ2-5 | TRBV7-2 | - | -